The next 22 T cell receptor beta chains were all read from a single sample in a study of blood T cell repertoires in COVID-19 (TCRdb year 2020). The library was built by means of the immunoSEQ multiplex PCR assay. TCRdb carries this immuneACCESS record with in-frame sequences only. Its versions omit some clonotypes, under half of them owing to an unresolved V gene in the studies checked, with the rest unexplained. The sample table lists roughly 350,000 clones, approximately 81% of them with a count of one. Of the sample, roughly 3.4% falls within the top ten clones. Sequencing was done on a sample of peripheral blood. The receptors come from a woman in her late teens or twenties with acute or convalescent COVID-19.

CDR3 sequence: CASSVAPTGTTGGGGYTF. CDR3 sequence (DNA): TGTGCCAGCAGCGTAGCCCCGACAGGGACCACCGGGGGGGGTGGCTACACCTTC. V gene TRBV9 combines with J gene TRBJ1-2, with 7 bases fitting TRBD1. The CDR3 sequence is 18 residues long. The germline gives CDR1 SGDLS, CDR2 YYNGEE. V lost 0 bases to trimming and J lost 7 bases; unmatched junction nucleotides: 18.

This rearrangement joins TRBV5-6 to TRBJ2-3, with 9 bases aligning to TRBD1. V lost 7 bases to trimming and J lost 15 bases; unmatched junction nucleotides: 15. The germline CDR1 and CDR2 sequences are SGHDT and YYEEEE. This CDR3 has 13 amino acids. DNA of the CDR3: TGTGCCAGCTCTCCAGACAGGGGGAGCTTGAATTATTTT. This encodes CASSPDRGSLNYF.

This chain connects TRBV4-1 to TRBJ2-1; TRBD1 might be the D (5 bases). CDR1 and CDR2 (germline): MGHRA, YSYEKL. The CDR3 consists of 13 residues. V lost 2 bases to trimming and J lost 6 bases, with 8 bases between them. The CDR3 loop is CASSQLTVNEQFF. The DNA of the CDR3 is TGCGCCAGCAGCCAACTGACAGTCAATGAGCAGTTCTTC.

This chain links TRBV10-3 with TRBJ1-5; D not certain. The CDR3 is made up of 12 amino acids. From germline, CDR1 is ENHRY and CDR2 SYGVKD. V shed 3 bases and J shed 5 bases, with 5 bases lying between them. Written as DNA, the CDR3 is TGTGCCATCAGTGACAGCGATCAGCCCCAGCATTTT. This codes for CAISDSDQPQHF.

This rearrangement joins TRBV28 to TRBJ1-5; D unresolved. Between the trimmed V and J ends, which lost 3 bases and 3 bases, there was a span of 9 bases. CDR3 size: 14 residues. The germline V gene has CDR1 MDHEN and CDR2 SYDVKM. This chain's CDR3 is CASSFGLLNQPQHF. CDR3 DNA sequence: TGTGCCAGCAGTTTCGGACTGCTCAATCAGCCCCAGCATTTT.

This clone has just a few counts. J is TRBJ2-7 and V is TRBV7-2; tentative D call: TRBD1 (6 bases). Deletions cut 0 bases from V and 3 bases from J, with 9 bases between. Germline CDR1 SGHTA, CDR2 FQGNSA. This CDR3 has 14 residues. The CDR3 nucleotides are TGTGCCAGCAGCTTAGCGGGGACAATCTACGAGCAGTACTTC. It is translated as CASSLAGTIYEQYF.

CDR3 sequence reads: CASSQDPRRVLYEQYF. The CDR3 bases are TGCGCCAGCAGCCAAGATCCTCGCAGGGTACTTTACGAGCAGTACTTC. The V gene is TRBV4-1, the J gene TRBJ2-7; tentative D call: TRBD1 (5 bases). Germline V gene data show CDR1 as MGHRA and CDR2 as YSYEKL. CDR3 length equals 16 residues. Trimming left V 0 bases short and J 4 bases short, with 16 bases between.

The rearrangement joins TRBV28 to TRBJ2-1; the D is unclear. This CDR3 is built from 11 residues. Trimming shortened V by 5 bases and J by 5 bases, and 4 bases separated the two germline ends. The germline V gene has CDR1 MDHEN and CDR2 SYDVKM. This chain's CDR3 is CASSTDNEQFF. The CDR3 DNA reads TGTGCCAGCAGTACGGACAATGAGCAGTTCTTC.

The chain has TRBV27 and TRBJ1-1; maybe TRBD1 (5 bases). Germline CDR1 and CDR2: MNHEY and SMNVEV (reference sequence). V lost 6 bases, J lost 3 bases, and 14 bases lay in between. This CDR3 contains 14 residues. The CDR3 DNA follows: TGTGCCAGCAGAAGGGGAGGGTGGGACACTGAAGCTTTCTTT. Translating gives CASRRGGWDTEAFF.

This chain connects TRBV5-1 to TRBJ1-1; 7 nucleotides agree with TRBD1. V lost 4 bases and J lost 2; bases outside the gene matches: 11. Germline CDR1 reads SGHRS; CDR2 reads YFSETQ. The CDR3 runs to 16 residues. The CDR3 DNA sequence: TGCGCCAGCAGCACGGTGCCGGGGACAGTTAACACTGAAGCTTTCTTT. Translated, it gives CASSTVPGTVNTEAFF.

This chain uses TRBV24-1 with TRBJ1-2; maybe TRBD1 (5 bases). Germline CDR1 KGHDR, CDR2 SFDVKD. The CDR3 spans 14 residues. Trimming left V 4 bases short and J 6 bases short, with 14 bases between. Written as DNA, the CDR3 is TGTGCCACCAGTGACCTGGACAAGATCGATGGCTACACCTTC. As protein: CATSDLDKIDGYTF.

The J gene is TRBJ1-1, the V gene TRBV27; 11 positions match TRBD1. The CDR3 is 13 residues long. CDR1 MNHEY and CDR2 SMNVEV come from the germline V gene (reference sequence). V was pared by 8 bases and J by 3 bases, with 2 bases of the junction left unmatched. CDR3 DNA: TGTGCCAGCCGGGACAGGGGGTACACTGAAGCTTTCTTT. Its protein product is CASRDRGYTEAFF.

This chain joins TRBV28 and TRBJ1-5; a possible D gene is TRBD1 (5 bases). The V and J ends lost 3 bases and 4 bases respectively, with 13 bases between them. The CDR3 extends over 15 amino acids. CDR1 and CDR2 from the germline V gene are MDHEN and SYDVKM. CDR3 amino acids: CASSLVTAENQPQHF. CDR3 DNA sequence: TGTGCCAGCAGTTTGGTGACAGCCGAAAATCAGCCCCAGCATTTT.

The chain couples TRBV19 to TRBJ2-2, with 10 bases identical to TRBD1. The germline gives CDR1 LNHDA, CDR2 SQIVND (reference sequence). V was pared by 5 bases and J by 5 bases, with 2 bases of the junction left unmatched. This CDR3 spans 14 amino acids. The CDR3 region is CASSGQGGTGELFF. The CDR3 region has the DNA TGTGCCAGTAGTGGACAGGGGGGAACCGGGGAGCTGTTTTTT. The variable domain in full, completed from reference TRBV19 and TRBJ2-2, reads DGGITQSPKYLFRKEGQNVTLSCEQNLNHDAMYWYRQDPGQGLRLIYYSQIVNDFQKGDIAEGYSVSREKKESFPLTVTSAQKNPTAFYLCASSGQGGTGELFFGEGSRLTVL.

This clone was recorded many times. The CDR3, as DNA: TGTGCCAGCACCCGGGACAGGGGGCCTGAAGCTTTCTTT. Translating gives CASTRDRGPEAFF. The chain combines TRBV2 with TRBJ1-1; 12 bases are a match to TRBD1. The CDR3 has 13 amino acids. J was trimmed by 6 bases and V by 7 bases; bases with no gene match: 3. CDR1 is SNHLY, CDR2 FYNNEI, per germline.

The J gene is TRBJ2-2, the V gene TRBV5-4; TRBD1 aligns across 10 bases. Germline V gives CDR1 SGHNT, CDR2 YYREEE (reference sequence). Trimming took 4 bases from V and 5 from J; bases not matched to a gene: 5. The CDR3 extends over 15 amino acids. CDR3 sequence (DNA): TGTGCCAGCAGCCCGCGGGACAGGGGTACCGGGGAGCTGTTTTTT. This codes for CASSPRDRGTGELFF.

This chain uses TRBV29-1 with TRBJ2-7; 7 bases are a match to TRBD1. Germline V CDR1 and CDR2: SQVTM, ANQGSEA. The CDR3 totals 12 residues. V dropped 8 bases and J dropped 2; count of bases not matched to a gene: 6. This chain's CDR3 is CSIGTETYEQYF. The CDR3 bases are TGCAGCATCGGGACAGAGACCTACGAGCAGTACTTC.

This clone was observed many times. An end of the junction differs from the germline gene, which may be a read error. The chain recombines TRBV28 with TRBJ2-5; 12 bases align to TRBD1. Germline V gene data show CDR1 as MDHEN and CDR2 as SYDVKM. The CDR3 has 12 residues. The CDR3 is CASSFRDRGHDF. CDR3 coding DNA: TGTGCCAGCAGTTTCAGGGACAGGGGGCATGACTTC.

The V call is TRBV12-3 or TRBV12-4, the J call TRBJ1-1; maybe TRBD1 (5 bases). This CDR3 comprises 13 residues. Trimming stripped 6 bases from V and 6 bases from J, with 14 bases between. CDR3 sequence: CASRQVGGAEAFF. Here the CDR3 DNA reads TGTGCCAGCAGACAAGTCGGGGGGGCTGAAGCTTTCTTT.

The chain links TRBV6-1 to TRBJ1-5; perhaps TRBD1 as D (5 bases). Germline V gene lookup returns CDR1 MNHNS and CDR2 SASEGT. This CDR3 spans 17 amino acids. Trimming removed 0 bases from V and 0 bases from J, with 12 bases in between. The CDR3 region is CASSEARGDLSNQPQHF. Here the CDR3 DNA reads TGTGCCAGCAGTGAAGCGCGGGGGGACCTTAGCAATCAGCCCCAGCATTTT.

The J gene is TRBJ1-2, the V gene TRBV6-5; D is ambiguous. V was pared by 0 bases and J by 6 bases, with 11 bases between. CDR1 and CDR2 from the germline V gene are MNHEY and SVGAGI. The CDR3 has 14 residues. DNA of the CDR3: TGTGCCAGCAGTTACTCTCGGACGGAGGATGGCTACACCTTC. Translated, it gives CASSYSRTEDGYTF.

This clone was picked up one time. The CDR3 DNA follows: TGTGCCAGCAGCGTGGGCCCTTTCGGGGACACTGAAGCTTTCTTT. Translating it yields CASSVGPFGDTEAFF. The chain links TRBV9 to TRBJ1-1; no firm D call. Germline V gene data show CDR1 as SGDLS and CDR2 as YYNGEE. Deletions cut 2 bases from V and 3 bases from J, with 14 bases between. This CDR3 is 15 amino acids long.